A single TCR beta chain is shown here with its context. Some clones are missing from TCRdb's copy, which holds only in-frame ones; the method was immunoSEQ multiplex PCR. The data hold over a million clones, with 75% to 80% observed a single time. The CDR3 sequence is 11 residues long. Trimming took 6 bases from V and 5 from J, leaving 8 bases between them. The germline CDR1 and CDR2 sequences are DFQATT and SNEGSKA (reference sequence). This sample was taken from a study of shared clonotypes between healthy human individuals. Sequenced sample: memory CD4+ T cells from PBMCs. Subset: CD45RA-negative fraction. The chain has TRBV20-1 and TRBJ2-1; tentatively, D is TRBD1 (6 bases). This receptor was identified in a man younger than 35 in good health. Some clones in this sample may be carry-over from other donors' samples. The chain's CDR3 is CSADRDNEQFF. In DNA, the CDR3 is TGCAGTGCGGACAGAGACAATGAGCAGTTCTTC.